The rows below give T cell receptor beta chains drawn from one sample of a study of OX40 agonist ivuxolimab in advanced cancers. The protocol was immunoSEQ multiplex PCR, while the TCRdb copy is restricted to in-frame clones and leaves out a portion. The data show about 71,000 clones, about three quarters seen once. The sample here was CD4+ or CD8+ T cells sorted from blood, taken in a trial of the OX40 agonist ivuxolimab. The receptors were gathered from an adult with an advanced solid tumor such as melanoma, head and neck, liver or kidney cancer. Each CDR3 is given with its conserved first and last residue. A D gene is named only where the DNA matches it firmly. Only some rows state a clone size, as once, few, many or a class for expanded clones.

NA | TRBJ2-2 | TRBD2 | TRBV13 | TGTGCCAGCAGCTATGAGACTAGCGGGATGTTCGGGGAGCTGTTTTTT | CASSYETSGMFGELFF
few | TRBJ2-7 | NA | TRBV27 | TGTGCCAGCTGGGGACATGGCTACGAGCAGTACTTC | CASWGHGYEQYF
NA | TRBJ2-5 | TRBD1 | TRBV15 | TGTGCCACGGGACTCCGGGACAGGGTGCGAGAGACCCAGTACTTC | CATGLRDRVRETQYF
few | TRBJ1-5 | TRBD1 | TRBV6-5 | TGTGCCAGCAGTTTGGACAGGGCCAATAGCAATCAGCCCCAGCATTTT | CASSLDRANSNQPQHF
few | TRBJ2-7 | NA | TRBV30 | TGTGCCTCGGGCGGTCCTAACTACGAGCAGTACTTC | CASGGPNYEQYF
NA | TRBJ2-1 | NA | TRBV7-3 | TGTGCCAGCAGCTTAATGGGGCAGGGACTTTACAATGAGCAGTTCTTC | CASSLMGQGLYNEQFF
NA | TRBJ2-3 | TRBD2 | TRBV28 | TGTGCCAGCGGAGCGGGAGGAAATACGCAGTATTTT | CASGAGGNTQYF
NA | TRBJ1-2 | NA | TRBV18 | TGTGCCAGCTCGCAAACAGGGATGGATAACTATGGCTACACCTTC | CASSQTGMDNYGYTF
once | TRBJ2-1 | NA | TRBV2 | TGTGCCAGCAGTCGCCTATCCCGGGGCAATGAGCAGTTCTTC | CASSRLSRGNEQFF
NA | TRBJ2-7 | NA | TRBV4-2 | TGTGCCAGCAGCCAAGTCTCCTACGAGCAGTACTTC | CASSQVSYEQYF
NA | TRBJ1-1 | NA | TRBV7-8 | TGTGCCAGCAGCCGCGGGCACGGCGGGGCAGACACTGAAGCTTTCTTT | CASSRGHGGADTEAFF
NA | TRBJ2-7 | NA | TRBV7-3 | TGTGCCAGCAGCTTATTTGGGAGCTCCTACGAGCAGTACTTC | CASSLFGSSYEQYF
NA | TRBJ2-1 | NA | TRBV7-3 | TGTGCCAGCAGCCTCCAGGCGTACAATGAGCAGTTCTTC | CASSLQAYNEQFF
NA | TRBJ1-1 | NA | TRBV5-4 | TGTGCCAGCAGCGCAAGCCCGCTACCTGGGAACGCTGAAGCTTTCTTT | CASSASPLPGNAEAFF
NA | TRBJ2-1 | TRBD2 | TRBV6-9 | TGTGCCAGCAGAACTAAGAAGCGGGAGGAGACTAATGAGCAGTTCTTC | CASRTKKREETNEQFF
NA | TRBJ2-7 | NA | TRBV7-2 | TGTGCCAGCAGCTTAGGATTATTGGACGAGCAGTACTTC | CASSLGLLDEQYF
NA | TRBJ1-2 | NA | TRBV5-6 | TGTGCCAGCAGCCCGAGGAGGACAGCCTATGGCTACACCTTC | CASSPRRTAYGYTF
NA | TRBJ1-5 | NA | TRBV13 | TGTGCCAGCAGCCGGGACATAGGCAATCAGCCCCAGCATTTT | CASSRDIGNQPQHF
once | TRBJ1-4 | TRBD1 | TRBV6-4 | TGTGCCAGCAGCCAAGCGACAGGGGAAAAACTGTTTTTT | CASSQATGEKLFF
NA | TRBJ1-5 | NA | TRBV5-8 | TGTGCCAGCAGCTTGGTACAGATTAATCAGCCCCAGCATTTT | CASSLVQINQPQHF
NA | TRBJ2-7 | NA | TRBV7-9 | TGTGCCAGCAGGGCCGGGGACTACGAGCAGTACTTC | CASRAGDYEQYF
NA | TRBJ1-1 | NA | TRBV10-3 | TGTGCCATCAGTGAGTCGATATCCCTAACAGACATGAACACTGAAGCTTTCTTT | CAISESISLTDMNTEAFF
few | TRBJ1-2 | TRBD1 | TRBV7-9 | TGTGCCAGCAGCCAGGACAGGTTGAACTATGGCTACACCTTC | CASSQDRLNYGYTF
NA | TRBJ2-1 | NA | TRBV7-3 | TGTGCCAGCAGCTTTGGACCCTACAATGAGCAGTTCTTC | CASSFGPYNEQFF
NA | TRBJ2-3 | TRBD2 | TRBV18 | TGTGCCAGCTCACCACCCCTAGCGGGGGGCTCCACAGATACGCAGTATTTT | CASSPPLAGGSTDTQYF
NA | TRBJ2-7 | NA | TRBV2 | TGTGCCAGCCTTGAATCAACCTACGAGCAGTACTTC | CASLESTYEQYF
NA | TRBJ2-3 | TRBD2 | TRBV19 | TGTGCCAGCCGTTTAGCGGGAGGTAACACAGATACGCAGTATTTT | CASRLAGGNTDTQYF
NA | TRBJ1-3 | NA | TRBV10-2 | TGCGCCAGCACAAGGGCAGTCTCTGGAAACACCATATATTTT | CASTRAVSGNTIYF
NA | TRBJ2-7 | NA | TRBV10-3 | TGTGCCATCAGTGAGCCCCAGAGATTCGAGCAGTACTTC | CAISEPQRFEQYF
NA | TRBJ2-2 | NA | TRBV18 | TGTGCCAGCTCACCGGGGCCGAACACCGGGGAGCTGTTTTTT | CASSPGPNTGELFF
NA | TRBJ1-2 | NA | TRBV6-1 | TGTGCCAGCAGTGAAAGCTATCGATGGGATGGCTACACCTTC | CASSESYRWDGYTF
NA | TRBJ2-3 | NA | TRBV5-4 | TGTGCCAGCAGCTTGGCAGGCGGATTGTCTGATACGCAGTATTTT | CASSLAGGLSDTQYF
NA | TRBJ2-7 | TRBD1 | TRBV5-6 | TGTGCCAGCAGCTTGGGGCAGGGGGCGTTCGAGCAGTACTTC | CASSLGQGAFEQYF
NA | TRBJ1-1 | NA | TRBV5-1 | TGCGCCAGCAGCAAGGCGTACACTTCAGGGGACACTGAAGCTTTCTTT | CASSKAYTSGDTEAFF
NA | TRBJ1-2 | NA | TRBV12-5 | TGTGCTAGTGGTTTAAGACCGCTTGAGAGTGGCTACACCTTC | CASGLRPLESGYTF
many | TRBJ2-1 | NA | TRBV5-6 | TGTGCCAGCAGCCCGGGGGATTACCGGGGTGAGCAGTTCTTC | CASSPGDYRGEQFF
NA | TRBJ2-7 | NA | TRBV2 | TGTGCCAGCGAACCCGGGGGGCGCGAGCAGTACTTC | CASEPGGREQYF
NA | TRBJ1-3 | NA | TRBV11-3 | TGTGCCAGCAGCTTAGACAGGAACTCTGGAAACACCATATATTTT | CASSLDRNSGNTIYF
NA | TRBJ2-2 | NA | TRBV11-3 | TGTGCCAGCAGCTTAGGTTATAGAACCGGGGAGCTGTTTTTT | CASSLGYRTGELFF
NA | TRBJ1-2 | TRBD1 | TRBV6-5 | TGTGCCAGCAGTTACTCGACAGGGTTCGGCTACACCTTC | CASSYSTGFGYTF
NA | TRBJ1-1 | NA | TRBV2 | TGTGCCAGCAGTCTCCTGGGGGCAGAGAACACTGAAGCTTTCTTT | CASSLLGAENTEAFF
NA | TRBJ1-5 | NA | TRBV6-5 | TGTGCCAGCAGGCGGGAAGGTAGCAATCAGCCCCAGCATTTT | CASRREGSNQPQHF
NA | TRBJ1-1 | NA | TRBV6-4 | TGTGCCAGCAAATCGGAAGCTAACACTGAAGCTTTCTTT | CASKSEANTEAFF
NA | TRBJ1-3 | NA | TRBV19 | TGTGCCAGTACCACAGGGTCCACTGGAAACACCATATATTTT | CASTTGSTGNTIYF
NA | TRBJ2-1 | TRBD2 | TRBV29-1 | TGCAGCGTTGAGTCAGGTGCGGCTAGCGGTTACAATGAGCAGTTCTTC | CSVESGAASGYNEQFF
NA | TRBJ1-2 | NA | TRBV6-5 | TGTGCCAGCAGTTACGCGTTCTCGGGTAACTATGGCTACACCTTC | CASSYAFSGNYGYTF
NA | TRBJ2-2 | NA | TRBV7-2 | TGTGCCAGCAGCCCTTATACAGGCAACACCGGGGAGCTGTTTTTT | CASSPYTGNTGELFF
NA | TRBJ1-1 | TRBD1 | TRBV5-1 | TGCGCCAGCAGCTCCTCAACAGGGGGGCTGTACACTGAAGCTTTCTTT | CASSSSTGGLYTEAFF
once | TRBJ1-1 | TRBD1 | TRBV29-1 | TGCAGCGGGAAGGGACAGGGGGGAACTGAAGCTTTCTTT | CSGKGQGGTEAFF
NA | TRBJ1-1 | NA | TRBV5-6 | TGTGCCAGCAGCCCGCACAGTAGGGGCGCTGCTTTCTTT | CASSPHSRGAAFF
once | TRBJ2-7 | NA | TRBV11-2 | TGTGCCAGCAGCTTTAGACAAGGGGGGACCTACGAGCAGTACTTC | CASSFRQGGTYEQYF
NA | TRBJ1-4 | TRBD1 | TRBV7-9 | TGTGCCAGCAGCTTTCCAGGGGGATCTAATGAAAAACTGTTTTTT | CASSFPGGSNEKLFF
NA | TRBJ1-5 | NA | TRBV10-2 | TGCGCCAGCAGTGAGAGGGGGGGCAATCAGCCCCAGCATTTT | CASSERGGNQPQHF
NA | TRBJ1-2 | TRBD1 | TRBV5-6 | TGTGCCAGCAGGAGAGAGGGGGCCGGCTATGGCTACACCTTC | CASRREGAGYGYTF
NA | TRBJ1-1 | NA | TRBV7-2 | TGTGCCAGCAGCACACAGCAGGGCACTGAAGCTTTCTTT | CASSTQQGTEAFF
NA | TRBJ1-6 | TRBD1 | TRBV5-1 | TGCGCCAGCAGCCCGACGGACAGGGGGCATAGTAATTCACCCCTCCACTTT | CASSPTDRGHSNSPLHF
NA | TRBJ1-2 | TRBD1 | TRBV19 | TGTGCCAGTAGCAAAGGGACAGGGGGACCTGGCTACACCTTC | CASSKGTGGPGYTF
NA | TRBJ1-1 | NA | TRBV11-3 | TGTGCCAGCAGCTTAGAGAGGTGGTCAGCGAACACTGAAGCTTTCTTT | CASSLERWSANTEAFF
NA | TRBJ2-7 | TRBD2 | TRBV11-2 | TGTGCCAGCAGCGTTGGACTAGCGGGGAAAACCTACGAGCAGTACTTC | CASSVGLAGKTYEQYF
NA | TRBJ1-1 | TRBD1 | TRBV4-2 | TGTGCCAGCAGCCAAGTCGGGACAGGCATCAATGAAGCTTTCTTT | CASSQVGTGINEAFF